Below, one T cell receptor (beta chain) is given with its context. The sample originates from a study of blood T cell repertoires in COVID-19. On the study more broadly: COVID-19 samples from acute and convalescent phases originated in the United States, Italy and Spain. Nucleic acid was either cDNA or gDNA, and it came from T cells, B-cell-depleted T cells, or PBMCs.

As originally analysed: Scientists estimated how many nucleated cells there were by amplifying reference gene primers. Measured with immunoSEQ multiplex PCR; TCRdb has only the in-frame clones, and not every one. Clone size and the V and J calls come from that table; the DNA yielded D and trimming. Among tens of thousands of clones listed, 85% were seen once. Looked up from germline, CDR1 is SGHAT and CDR2 is FQNNGV. CDR3 length equals 16 residues. The V and J ends lost 2 bases and 11 bases respectively, with 24 bases between them. The receptor's source is a human donor in a cohort sampled during active COVID-19. The chain joins TRBV11-2 to TRBJ1-1; no clear D. Material for sequencing was peripheral blood. DNA of the CDR3: TGTGCCAGCAGCTTAAAGGTCGGCGGCAGAGAAACGGTTGCTTTCTTT. It translates to CASSLKVGGRETVAFF.